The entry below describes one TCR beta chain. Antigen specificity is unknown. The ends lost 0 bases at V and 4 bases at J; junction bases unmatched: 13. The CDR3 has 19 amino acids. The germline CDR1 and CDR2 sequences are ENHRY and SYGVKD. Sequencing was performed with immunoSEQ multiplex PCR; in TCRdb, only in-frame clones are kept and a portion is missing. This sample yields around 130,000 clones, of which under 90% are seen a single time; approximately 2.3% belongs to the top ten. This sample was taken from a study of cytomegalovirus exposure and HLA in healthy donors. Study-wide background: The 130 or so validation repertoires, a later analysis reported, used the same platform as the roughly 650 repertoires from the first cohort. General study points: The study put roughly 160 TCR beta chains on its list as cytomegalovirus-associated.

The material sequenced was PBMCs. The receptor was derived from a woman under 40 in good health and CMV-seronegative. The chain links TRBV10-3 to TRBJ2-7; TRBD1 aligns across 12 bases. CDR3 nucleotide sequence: TGTGCCATCAGTGAGTCGTTCCCCGGGACAGGGGGCAGTACGTACGAGCAGTACTTC. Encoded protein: CAISESFPGTGGSTYEQYF.